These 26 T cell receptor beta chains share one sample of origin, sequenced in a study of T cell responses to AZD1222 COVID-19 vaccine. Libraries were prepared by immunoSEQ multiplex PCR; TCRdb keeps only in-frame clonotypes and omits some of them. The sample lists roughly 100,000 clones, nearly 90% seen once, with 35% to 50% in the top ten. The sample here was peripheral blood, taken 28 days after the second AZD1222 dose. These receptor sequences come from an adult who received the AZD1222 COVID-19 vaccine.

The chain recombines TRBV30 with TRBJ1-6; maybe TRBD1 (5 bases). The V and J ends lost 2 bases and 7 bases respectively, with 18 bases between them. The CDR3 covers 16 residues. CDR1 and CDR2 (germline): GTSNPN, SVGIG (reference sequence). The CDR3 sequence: CAWSRRVATPNSPLHF. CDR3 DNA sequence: TGTGCCTGGAGTCGCAGGGTCGCAACGCCGAATTCACCCCTCCACTTT.

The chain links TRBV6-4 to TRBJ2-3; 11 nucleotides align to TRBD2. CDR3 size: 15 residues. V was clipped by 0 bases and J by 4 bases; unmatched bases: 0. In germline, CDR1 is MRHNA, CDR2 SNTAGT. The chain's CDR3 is CASSDSLAGADTQYF. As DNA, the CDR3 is TGTGCCAGCAGTGACTCACTAGCGGGAGCAGATACGCAGTATTTT.

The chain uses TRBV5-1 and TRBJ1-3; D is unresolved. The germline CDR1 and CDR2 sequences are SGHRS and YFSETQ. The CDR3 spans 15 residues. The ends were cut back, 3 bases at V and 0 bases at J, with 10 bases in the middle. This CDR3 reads CASSSTGSSGNTIYF. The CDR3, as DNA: TGCGCCAGCAGCTCGACGGGGAGCTCTGGAAACACCATATATTTT.

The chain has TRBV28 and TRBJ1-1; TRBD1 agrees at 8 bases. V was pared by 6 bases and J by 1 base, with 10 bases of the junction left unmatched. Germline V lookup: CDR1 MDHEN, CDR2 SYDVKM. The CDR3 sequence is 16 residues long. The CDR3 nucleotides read TGTGCCAGCAGACCTACAGACAGGGGACAGAACACTGAAGCTTTCTTT. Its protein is CASRPTDRGQNTEAFF.

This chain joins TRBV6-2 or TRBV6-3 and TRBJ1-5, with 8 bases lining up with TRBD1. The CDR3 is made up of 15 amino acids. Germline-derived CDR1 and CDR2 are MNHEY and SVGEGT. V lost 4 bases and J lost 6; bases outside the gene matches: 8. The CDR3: CASSSGGVFSQPQHF. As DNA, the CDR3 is TGTGCCAGCAGTTCAGGGGGCGTATTTTCTCAGCCCCAGCATTTT.

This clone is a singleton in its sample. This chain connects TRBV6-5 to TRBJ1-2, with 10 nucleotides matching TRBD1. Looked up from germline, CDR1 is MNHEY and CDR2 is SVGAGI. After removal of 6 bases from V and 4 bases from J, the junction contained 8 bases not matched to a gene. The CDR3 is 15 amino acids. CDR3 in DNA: TGTGCCAGCAGGCATGACAGGGGGCGAGGCTATGGCTACACCTTC. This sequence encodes CASRHDRGRGYGYTF.

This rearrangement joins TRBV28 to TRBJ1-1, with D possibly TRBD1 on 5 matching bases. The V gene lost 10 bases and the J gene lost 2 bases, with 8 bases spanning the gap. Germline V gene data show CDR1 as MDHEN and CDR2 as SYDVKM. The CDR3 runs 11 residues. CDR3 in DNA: TGTGCCACATGGGACAACACTGAAGCTTTCTTT. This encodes CATWDNTEAFF.

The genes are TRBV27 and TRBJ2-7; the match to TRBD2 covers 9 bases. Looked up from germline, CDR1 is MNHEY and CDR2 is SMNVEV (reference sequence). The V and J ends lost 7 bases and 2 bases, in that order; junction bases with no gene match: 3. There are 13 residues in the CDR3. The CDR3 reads CASMREGPYEQYF. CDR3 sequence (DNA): TGTGCCAGCATGCGGGAGGGTCCCTACGAGCAGTACTTC.

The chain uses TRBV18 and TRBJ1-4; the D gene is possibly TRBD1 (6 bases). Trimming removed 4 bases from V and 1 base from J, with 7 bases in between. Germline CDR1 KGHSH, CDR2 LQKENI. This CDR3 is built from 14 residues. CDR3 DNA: TGTGCCAGCTCACGGACAGAAACTAATGAAAAACTGTTTTTT. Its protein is CASSRTETNEKLFF.

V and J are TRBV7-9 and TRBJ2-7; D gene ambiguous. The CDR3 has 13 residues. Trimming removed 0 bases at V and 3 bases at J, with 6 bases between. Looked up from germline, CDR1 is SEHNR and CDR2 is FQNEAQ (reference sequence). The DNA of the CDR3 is TGTGCCAGCAGCTTAGCAGCGATCTACGAGCAGTACTTC. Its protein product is CASSLAAIYEQYF.

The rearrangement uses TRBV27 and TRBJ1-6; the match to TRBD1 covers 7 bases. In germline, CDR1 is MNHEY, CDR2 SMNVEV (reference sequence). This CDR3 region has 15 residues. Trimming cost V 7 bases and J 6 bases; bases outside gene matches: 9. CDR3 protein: CASTQNRGPNSPLHF. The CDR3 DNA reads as TGTGCCAGCACCCAAAACAGGGGTCCTAATTCACCCCTCCACTTT.

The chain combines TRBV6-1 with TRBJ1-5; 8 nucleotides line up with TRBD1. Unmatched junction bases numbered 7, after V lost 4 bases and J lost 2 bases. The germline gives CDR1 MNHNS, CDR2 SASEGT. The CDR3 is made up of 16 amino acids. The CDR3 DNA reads TGTGCCAGCAGTGGCTCAGGGGGCTGGGGCAATCAGCCCCAGCATTTT. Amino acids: CASSGSGGWGNQPQHF.

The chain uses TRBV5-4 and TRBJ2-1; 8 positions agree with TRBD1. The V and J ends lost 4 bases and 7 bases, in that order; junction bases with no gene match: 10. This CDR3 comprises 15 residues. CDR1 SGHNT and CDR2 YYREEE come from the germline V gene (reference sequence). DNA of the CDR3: TGTGCCAGCAGCCCGCGGACAGGGCAAGGGAATGAGCAGTTCTTC. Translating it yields CASSPRTGQGNEQFF.

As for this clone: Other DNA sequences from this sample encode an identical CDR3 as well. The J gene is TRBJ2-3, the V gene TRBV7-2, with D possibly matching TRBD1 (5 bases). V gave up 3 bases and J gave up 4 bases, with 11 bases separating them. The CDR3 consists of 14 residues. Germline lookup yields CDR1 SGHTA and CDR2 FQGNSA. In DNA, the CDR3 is TGTGCCAGCAGCTTTTCAGGGTCTGCAGATACGCAGTATTTT. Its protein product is CASSFSGSADTQYF.

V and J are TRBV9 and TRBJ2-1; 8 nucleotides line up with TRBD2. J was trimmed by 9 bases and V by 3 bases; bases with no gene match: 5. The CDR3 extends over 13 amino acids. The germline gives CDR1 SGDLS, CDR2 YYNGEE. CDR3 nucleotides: TGTGCCAGCAGCGCCGGGAGCGGGAGTGAGCAGTTCTTC. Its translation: CASSAGSGSEQFF.

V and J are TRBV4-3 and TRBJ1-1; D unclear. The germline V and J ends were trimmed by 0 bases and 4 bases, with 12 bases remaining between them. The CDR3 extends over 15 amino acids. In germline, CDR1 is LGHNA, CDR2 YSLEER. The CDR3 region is CASSQDNSLSTEAFF. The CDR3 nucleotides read TGCGCCAGCAGCCAAGACAACAGTTTGTCCACTGAAGCTTTCTTT.

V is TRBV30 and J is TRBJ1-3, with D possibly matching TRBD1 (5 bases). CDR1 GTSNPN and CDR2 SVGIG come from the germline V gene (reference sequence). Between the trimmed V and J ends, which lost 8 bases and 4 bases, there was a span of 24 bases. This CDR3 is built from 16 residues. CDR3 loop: CATLRPGRTAGNTIYF. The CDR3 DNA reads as TGTGCCACCCTAAGGCCAGGGAGGACGGCCGGAAACACCATATATTTT.

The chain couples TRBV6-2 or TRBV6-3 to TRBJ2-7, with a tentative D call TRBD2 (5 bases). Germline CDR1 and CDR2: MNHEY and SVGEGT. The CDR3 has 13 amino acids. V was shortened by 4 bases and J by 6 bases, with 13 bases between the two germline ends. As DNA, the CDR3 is TGTGCCAGCAGTTCCCCCGGGGAGTTCGAGCAGTACTTC. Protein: CASSSPGEFEQYF.

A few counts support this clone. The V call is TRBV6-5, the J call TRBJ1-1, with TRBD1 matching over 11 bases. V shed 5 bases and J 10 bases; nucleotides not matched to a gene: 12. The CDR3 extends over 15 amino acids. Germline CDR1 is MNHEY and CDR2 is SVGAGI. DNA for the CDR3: TGTGCCAGCAGTCCCAGGACAGGGGGCGGACCAGGAGCTTTCTTT. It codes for CASSPRTGGGPGAFF.

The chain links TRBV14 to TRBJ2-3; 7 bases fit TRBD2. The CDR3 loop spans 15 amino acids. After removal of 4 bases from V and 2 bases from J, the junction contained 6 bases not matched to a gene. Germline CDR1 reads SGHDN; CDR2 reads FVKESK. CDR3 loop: CASSRWGTNTDTQYF. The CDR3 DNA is TGTGCCAGCAGCCGATGGGGGACTAACACAGATACGCAGTATTTT. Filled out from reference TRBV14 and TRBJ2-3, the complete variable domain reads EAGVTQFPSHSVIEKGQTVTLRCDPISGHDNLYWYRRVMGKEIKFLLHFVKESKQDESGMPNNRFLAERTGGTYSTLKVQPAELEDSGVYFCASSRWGTNTDTQYFGPGTRLTVL.

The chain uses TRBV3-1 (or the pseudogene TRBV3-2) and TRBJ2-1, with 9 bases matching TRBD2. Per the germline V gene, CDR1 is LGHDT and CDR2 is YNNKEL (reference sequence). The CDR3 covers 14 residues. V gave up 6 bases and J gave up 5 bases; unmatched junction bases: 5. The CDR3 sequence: CASSRLAGNNEQFF. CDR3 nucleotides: TGTGCCAGCAGTCGCCTAGCGGGAAACAATGAGCAGTTCTTC.

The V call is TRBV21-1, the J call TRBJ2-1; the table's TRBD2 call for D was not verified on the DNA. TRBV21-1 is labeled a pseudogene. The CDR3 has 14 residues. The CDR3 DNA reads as TGTGCCAGCAGCAAATGCGGGACTAGCGGGAAGCAGTTCTTC. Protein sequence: CASSKCGTSGKQFF.

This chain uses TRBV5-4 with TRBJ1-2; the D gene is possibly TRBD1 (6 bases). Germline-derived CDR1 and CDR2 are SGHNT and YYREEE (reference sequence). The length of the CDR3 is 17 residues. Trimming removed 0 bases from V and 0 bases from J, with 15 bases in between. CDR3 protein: CASSLEGGRNSNYGYTF. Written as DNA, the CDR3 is TGTGCCAGCAGCTTGGAGGGGGGACGGAATTCTAACTATGGCTACACCTTC.

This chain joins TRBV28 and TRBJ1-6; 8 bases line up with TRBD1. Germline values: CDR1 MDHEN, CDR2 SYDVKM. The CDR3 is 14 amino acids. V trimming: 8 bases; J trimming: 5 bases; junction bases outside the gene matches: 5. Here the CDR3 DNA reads TGTGCCAGCTGGGGGACAGGACATAATTCACCCCTCCACTTT. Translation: CASWGTGHNSPLHF.

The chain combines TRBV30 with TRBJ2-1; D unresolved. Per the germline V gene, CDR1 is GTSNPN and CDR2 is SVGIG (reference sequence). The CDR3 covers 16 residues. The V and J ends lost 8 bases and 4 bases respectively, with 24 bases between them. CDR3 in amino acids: CARSPLGQSAYNEQFF. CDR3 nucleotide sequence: TGTGCCCGGTCTCCTTTAGGGCAGTCTGCATACAATGAGCAGTTCTTC. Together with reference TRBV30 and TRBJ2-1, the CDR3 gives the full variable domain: SQTIHQWPATLVQPVGSPLSLECTVEGTSNPNLYWYRQAAGRGLQLLFYSVGIGQISSEVPQNLSASRPQDRQFILSSKKLLLSDSGFYLCARSPLGQSAYNEQFFGPGTRLTVL.

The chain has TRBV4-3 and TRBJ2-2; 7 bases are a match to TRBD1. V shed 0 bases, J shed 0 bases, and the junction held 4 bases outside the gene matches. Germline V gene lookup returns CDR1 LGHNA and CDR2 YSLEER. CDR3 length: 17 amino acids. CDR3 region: CASSQDGQGANTGELFF. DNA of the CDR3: TGCGCCAGCAGCCAAGATGGGCAGGGGGCGAACACCGGGGAGCTGTTTTTT.